This paragraph reports one T cell receptor beta chain. The data were obtained in a study of T cell changes during pregnancy in multiple sclerosis. In germline, CDR1 is LNHDA, CDR2 SQIVND (reference sequence). J was trimmed by 2 bases and V by 6 bases; bases with no gene match: 4. The CDR3 contains 17 residues. Assay used: immunoSEQ multiplex PCR; TCRdb lists only in-frame clones, some missing. The data hold about 50,000 clones, with 94% observed a single time. This TCR was sampled from a female donor with multiple sclerosis, enrolled in a pregnancy study. This specimen was CD4+ T cells from peripheral blood mononuclear cells, taken in the third trimester of pregnancy. The J gene is TRBJ2-6, the V gene TRBV19; 13 bases match TRBD2. The CDR3 sequence: CASRLLAGGPGANVLTF. DNA for the CDR3: TGTGCCAGTAGATTACTAGCGGGAGGGCCTGGGGCCAACGTCCTGACTTTC.